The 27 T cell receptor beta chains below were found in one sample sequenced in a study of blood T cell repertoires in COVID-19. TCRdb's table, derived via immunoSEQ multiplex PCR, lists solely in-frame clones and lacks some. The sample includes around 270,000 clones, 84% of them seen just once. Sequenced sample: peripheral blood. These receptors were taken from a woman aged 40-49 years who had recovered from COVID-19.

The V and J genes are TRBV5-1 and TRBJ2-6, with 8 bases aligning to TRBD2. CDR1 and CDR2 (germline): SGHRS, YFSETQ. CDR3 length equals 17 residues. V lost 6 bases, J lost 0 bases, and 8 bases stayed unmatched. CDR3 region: CASTGGHTSSGANVLTF. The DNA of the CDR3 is TGCGCCAGCACGGGGGGGCATACAAGCTCTGGGGCCAACGTCCTGACTTTC. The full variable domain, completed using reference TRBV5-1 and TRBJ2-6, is KAGVTQTPRYLIKTRGQQVTLSCSPISGHRSVSWYQQTPGQGLQFLFEYFSETQRNKGNFPGRFSGRQFSNSRSEMNVSTLELGDSALYLCASTGGHTSSGANVLTFGAGSRLTVL.

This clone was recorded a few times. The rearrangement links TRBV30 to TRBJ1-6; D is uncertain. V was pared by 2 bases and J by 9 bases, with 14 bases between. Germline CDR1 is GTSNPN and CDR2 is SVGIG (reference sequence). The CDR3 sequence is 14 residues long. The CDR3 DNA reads TGTGCCTGGAGTTTAACGGGGTTCGGTTCACCCCTCCACTTT. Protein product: CAWSLTGFGSPLHF.

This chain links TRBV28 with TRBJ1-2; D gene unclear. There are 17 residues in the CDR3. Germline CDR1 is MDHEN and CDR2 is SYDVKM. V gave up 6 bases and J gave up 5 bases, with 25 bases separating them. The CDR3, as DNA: TGTGCCAGCAGCCCAGGAGGAGCCGTTACCTCTTTTTATGGCTACACCTTC. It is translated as CASSPGGAVTSFYGYTF.

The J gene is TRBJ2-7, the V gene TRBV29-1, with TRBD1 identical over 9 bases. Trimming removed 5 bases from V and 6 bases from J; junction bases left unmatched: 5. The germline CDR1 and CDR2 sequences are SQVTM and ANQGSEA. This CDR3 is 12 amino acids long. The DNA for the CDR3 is TGCAGCGTTCAACAGGGGGCTGGCGAGCAGTACTTC. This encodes CSVQQGAGEQYF.

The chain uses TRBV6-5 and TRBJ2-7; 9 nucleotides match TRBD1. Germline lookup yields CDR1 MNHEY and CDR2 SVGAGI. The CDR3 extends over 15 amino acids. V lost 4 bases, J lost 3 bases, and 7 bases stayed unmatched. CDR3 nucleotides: TGTGCCAGCAGTTGGCCGGGACAGGGACTCTACGAGCAGTACTTC. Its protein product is CASSWPGQGLYEQYF.

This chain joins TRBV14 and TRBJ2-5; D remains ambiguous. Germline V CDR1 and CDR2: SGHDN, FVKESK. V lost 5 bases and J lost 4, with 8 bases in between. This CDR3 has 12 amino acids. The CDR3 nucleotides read TGTGCCAGCAGCGTAATGGCAGAGACCCAGTACTTC. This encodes CASSVMAETQYF. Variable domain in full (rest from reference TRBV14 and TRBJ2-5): EAGVTQFPSHSVIEKGQTVTLRCDPISGHDNLYWYRRVMGKEIKFLLHFVKESKQDESGMPNNRFLAERTGGTYSTLKVQPAELEDSGVYFCASSVMAETQYFGPGTRLLVL.

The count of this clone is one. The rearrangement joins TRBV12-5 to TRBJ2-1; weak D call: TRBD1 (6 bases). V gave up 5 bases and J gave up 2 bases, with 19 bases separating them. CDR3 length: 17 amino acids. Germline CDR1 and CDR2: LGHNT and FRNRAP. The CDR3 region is CASGPPGVGATYNEQFF. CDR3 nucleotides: TGTGCTAGTGGTCCCCCAGGGGTGGGGGCCACCTACAATGAGCAGTTCTTC.

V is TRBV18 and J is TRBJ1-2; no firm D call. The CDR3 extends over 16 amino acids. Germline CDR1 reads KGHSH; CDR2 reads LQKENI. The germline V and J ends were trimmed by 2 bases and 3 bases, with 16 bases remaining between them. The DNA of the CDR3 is TGTGCCAGCTCACCAAACCCCTGGCAGGCCGACTATGGCTACACCTTC. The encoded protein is CASSPNPWQADYGYTF.

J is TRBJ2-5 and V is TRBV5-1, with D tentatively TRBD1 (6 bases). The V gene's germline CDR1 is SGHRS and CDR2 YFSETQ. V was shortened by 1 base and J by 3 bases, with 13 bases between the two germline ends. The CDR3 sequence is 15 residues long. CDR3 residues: CASSLRGPGEETQYF. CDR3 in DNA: TGCGCCAGCAGCTTGAGGGGCCCAGGGGAAGAGACCCAGTACTTC.

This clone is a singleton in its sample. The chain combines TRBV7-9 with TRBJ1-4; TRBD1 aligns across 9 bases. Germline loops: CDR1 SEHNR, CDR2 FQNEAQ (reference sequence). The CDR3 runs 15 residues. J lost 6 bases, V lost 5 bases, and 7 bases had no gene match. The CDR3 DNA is TGTGCCAGCAGCCCGGACAGGGGTAGTTATGAAAAACTGTTTTTT. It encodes CASSPDRGSYEKLFF.

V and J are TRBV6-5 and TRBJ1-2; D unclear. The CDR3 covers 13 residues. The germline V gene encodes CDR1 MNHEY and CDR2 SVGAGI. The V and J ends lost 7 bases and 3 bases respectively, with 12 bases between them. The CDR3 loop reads CASMFLPYYGYTF. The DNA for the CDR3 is TGTGCCAGCATGTTCCTACCGTACTATGGCTACACCTTC.

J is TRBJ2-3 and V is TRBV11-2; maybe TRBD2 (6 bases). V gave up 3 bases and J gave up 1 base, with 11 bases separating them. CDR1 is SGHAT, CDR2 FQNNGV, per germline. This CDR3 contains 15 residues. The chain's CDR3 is CASSLGGRGTDTQYF. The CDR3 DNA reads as TGTGCCAGCAGCTTGGGGGGACGGGGCACAGATACGCAGTATTTT.

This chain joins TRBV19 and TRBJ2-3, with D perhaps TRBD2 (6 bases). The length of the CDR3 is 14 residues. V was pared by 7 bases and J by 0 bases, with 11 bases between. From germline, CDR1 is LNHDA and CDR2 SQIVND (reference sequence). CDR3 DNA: TGTGCCAGTAAGGCGGGGCCTAGCACAGATACGCAGTATTTT. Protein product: CASKAGPSTDTQYF. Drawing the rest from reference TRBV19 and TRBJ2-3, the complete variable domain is DGGITQSPKYLFRKEGQNVTLSCEQNLNHDAMYWYRQDPGQGLRLIYYSQIVNDFQKGDIAEGYSVSREKKESFPLTVTSAQKNPTAFYLCASKAGPSTDTQYFGPGTRLTVL.

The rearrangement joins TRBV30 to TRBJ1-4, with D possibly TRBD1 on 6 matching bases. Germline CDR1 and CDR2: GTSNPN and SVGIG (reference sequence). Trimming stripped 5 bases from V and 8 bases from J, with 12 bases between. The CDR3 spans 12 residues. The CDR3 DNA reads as TGTGCCTGGGGGGACATAACGGAAAAACTGTTTTTT. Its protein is CAWGDITEKLFF.

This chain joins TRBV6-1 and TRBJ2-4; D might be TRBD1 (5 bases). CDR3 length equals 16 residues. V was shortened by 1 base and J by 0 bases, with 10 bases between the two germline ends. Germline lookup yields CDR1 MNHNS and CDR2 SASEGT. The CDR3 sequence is CASSEEGWRAKNIQYF. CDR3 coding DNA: TGTGCCAGCAGTGAAGAGGGGTGGCGAGCCAAAAACATTCAGTACTTC.

The CDR3 spells CASSLNRNEQFF. The CDR3 region has the DNA TGTGCCAGCTCATTAAATCGGAATGAGCAGTTCTTC. The chain employs TRBV18 and TRBJ2-1; D gene uncertain. The CDR3 runs to 12 residues. The V gene's germline CDR1 is KGHSH and CDR2 LQKENI. V was cut by 5 bases and J by 7 bases, with 9 bases left in between.

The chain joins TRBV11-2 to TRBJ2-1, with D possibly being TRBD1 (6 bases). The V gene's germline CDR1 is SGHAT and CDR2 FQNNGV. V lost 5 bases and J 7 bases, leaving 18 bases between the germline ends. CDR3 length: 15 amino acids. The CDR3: CASSAQSTGQNEQFF. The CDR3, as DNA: TGTGCCAGCAGCGCCCAATCGACAGGACAGAATGAGCAGTTCTTC.

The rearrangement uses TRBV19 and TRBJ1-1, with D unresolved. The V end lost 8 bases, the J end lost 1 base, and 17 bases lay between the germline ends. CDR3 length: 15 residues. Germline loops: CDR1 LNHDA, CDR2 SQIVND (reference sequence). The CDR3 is CASSAGVVTNTEAFF. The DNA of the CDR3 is TGTGCCAGTTCCGCGGGAGTTGTTACGAACACTGAAGCTTTCTTT.

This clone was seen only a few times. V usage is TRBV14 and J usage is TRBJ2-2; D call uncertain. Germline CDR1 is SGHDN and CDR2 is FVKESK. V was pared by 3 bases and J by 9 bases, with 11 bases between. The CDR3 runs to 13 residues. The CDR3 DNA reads TGTGCCAGCAGCCAGAAGAGGAATCGGGAGCTGTTTTTT. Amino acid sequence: CASSQKRNRELFF.

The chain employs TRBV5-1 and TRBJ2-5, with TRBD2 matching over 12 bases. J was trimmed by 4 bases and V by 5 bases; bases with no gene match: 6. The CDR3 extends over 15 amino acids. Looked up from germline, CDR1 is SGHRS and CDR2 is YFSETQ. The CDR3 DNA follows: TGCGCCAGCAGATCGACTAGCGGGGGCAGAGAGACCCAGTACTTC. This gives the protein CASRSTSGGRETQYF.

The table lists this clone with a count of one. CDR3 protein: CASSENFAPTDTQYF. CDR3 in DNA: TGTGCCAGCAGTGAAAACTTTGCACCCACAGATACGCAGTATTTT. The rearrangement joins TRBV2 to TRBJ2-3; D gene ambiguous. The CDR3 has 15 amino acids. V dropped 2 bases and J dropped 2 bases, with 11 bases sitting between them. Germline V gene data show CDR1 as SNHLY and CDR2 as FYNNEI.

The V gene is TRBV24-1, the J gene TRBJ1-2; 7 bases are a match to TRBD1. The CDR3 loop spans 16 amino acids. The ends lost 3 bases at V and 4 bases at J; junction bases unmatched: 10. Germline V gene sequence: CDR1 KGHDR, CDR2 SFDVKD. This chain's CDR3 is CATSDRGQGAFYGYTF. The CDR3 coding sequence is TGTGCCACCAGTGATAGGGGGCAGGGAGCCTTCTATGGCTACACCTTC.

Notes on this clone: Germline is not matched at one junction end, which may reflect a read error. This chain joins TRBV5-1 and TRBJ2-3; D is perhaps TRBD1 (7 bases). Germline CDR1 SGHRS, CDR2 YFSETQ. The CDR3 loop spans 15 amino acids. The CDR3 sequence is CASSLGGQTTDTQYF. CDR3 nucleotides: TGCGCCAGCAGTTTGGGGGGACAGACCACAGATACGCAGTATTTT.

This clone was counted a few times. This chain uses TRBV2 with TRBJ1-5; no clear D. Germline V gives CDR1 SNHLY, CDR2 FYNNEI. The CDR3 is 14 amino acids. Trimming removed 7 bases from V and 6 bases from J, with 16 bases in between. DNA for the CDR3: TGTGCCAGCAAGGAGGGATTAGTCGGTCAGCCCCAGCATTTT. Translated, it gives CASKEGLVGQPQHF.

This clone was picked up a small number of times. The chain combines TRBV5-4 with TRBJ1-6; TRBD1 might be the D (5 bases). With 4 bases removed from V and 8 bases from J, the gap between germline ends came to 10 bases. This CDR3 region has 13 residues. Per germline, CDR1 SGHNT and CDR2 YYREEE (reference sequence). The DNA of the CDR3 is TGTGCCAGCAGCCTGGGACGGGATTCACCCCTCCACTTT. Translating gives CASSLGRDSPLHF. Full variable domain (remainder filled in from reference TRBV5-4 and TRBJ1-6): ETGVTQSPTHLIKTRGQQVTLRCSSQSGHNTVSWYQQALGQGPQFIFQYYREEENGRGNFPPRFSGLQFPNYSSELNVNALELDDSALYLCASSLGRDSPLHFGNGTRLTVT.

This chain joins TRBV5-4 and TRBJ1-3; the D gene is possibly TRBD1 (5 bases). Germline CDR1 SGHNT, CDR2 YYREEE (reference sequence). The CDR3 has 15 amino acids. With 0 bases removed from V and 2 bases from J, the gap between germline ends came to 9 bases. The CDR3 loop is CASSLGGLAGNTIYF. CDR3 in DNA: TGTGCCAGCAGCTTGGGGGGCTTAGCTGGAAACACCATATATTTT.

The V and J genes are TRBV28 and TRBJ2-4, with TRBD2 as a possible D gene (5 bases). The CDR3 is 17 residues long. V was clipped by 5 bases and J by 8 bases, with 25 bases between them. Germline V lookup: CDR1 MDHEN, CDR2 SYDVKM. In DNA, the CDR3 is TGTGCCAGCAGTCCCTCCCGAGGTGTCGGGAACAAGGACATTCAGTACTTC. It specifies CASSPSRGVGNKDIQYF.